The present T cell receptor (beta chain) was sequenced within a study of blood T cell repertoires in COVID-19. Whole-study context: There were acute and convalescent COVID-19 samples, and they came from the United States, Italy and Spain. Sources were T cells, B-cell-depleted T cells, or PBMCs; the material itself was cDNA or gDNA.

Original processing methods: Amplified reference gene primers provided the basis for estimating nucleated cell counts. Profiled with immunoSEQ multiplex PCR; TCRdb holds only in-frame clones, not every one. D and trimming were read from the DNA, whereas the V and J calls and clone size are those reported in that table. The sample has 20,000 to 25,000 clones; just over 85% are singletons. J lost 1 base, V lost 4 bases, and 4 bases had no gene match. Germline V CDR1 and CDR2: SGHRS, YFSETQ. This CDR3 has 14 amino acids. Material: peripheral blood. V gene TRBV5-1 combines with J gene TRBJ1-1; 7 bases match TRBD1. This clonotype originated in a man aged 50 to 59 with active COVID-19. CDR3 bases: TGCGCCAGCAGCCCGGGGGACAGGAACACTGAAGCTTTCTTT. It codes for CASSPGDRNTEAFF.